This T cell receptor beta chain was recovered during a study of control samples from healthy donors and cancer patients. TCRdb's copy holds only in-frame clones and misses some; the assay was immunoSEQ multiplex PCR. The data show approximately 100,000 clones, about 86% seen once. CDR1 and CDR2 from the germline V gene are SGHDN and FVKESK. The CDR3 contains 16 residues. Trimming removed 4 bases from V and 4 bases from J; junction bases left unmatched: 12. V gene TRBV14 combines with J gene TRBJ2-7; 8 positions match TRBD2. Material for sequencing was blood. This receptor was obtained from a man aged 25 to 45 in good health. CDR3: CASSLNGGRRWYEQYF. Written as DNA, the CDR3 is TGTGCCAGCAGCCTTAATGGCGGGAGGCGATGGTACGAGCAGTACTTC.